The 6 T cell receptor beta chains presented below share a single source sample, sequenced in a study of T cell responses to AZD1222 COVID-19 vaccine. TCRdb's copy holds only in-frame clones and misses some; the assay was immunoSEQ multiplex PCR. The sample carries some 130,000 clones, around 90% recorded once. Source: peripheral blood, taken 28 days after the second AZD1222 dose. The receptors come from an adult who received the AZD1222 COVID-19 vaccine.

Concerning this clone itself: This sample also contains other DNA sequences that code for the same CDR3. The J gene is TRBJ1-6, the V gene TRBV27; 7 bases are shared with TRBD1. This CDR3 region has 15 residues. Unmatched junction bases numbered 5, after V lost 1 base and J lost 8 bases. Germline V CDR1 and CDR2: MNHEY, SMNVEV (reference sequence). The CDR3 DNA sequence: TGTGCCAGCAGTTTATACAGGGGAAGGGATTCACCCCTCCACTTT. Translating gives CASSLYRGRDSPLHF.

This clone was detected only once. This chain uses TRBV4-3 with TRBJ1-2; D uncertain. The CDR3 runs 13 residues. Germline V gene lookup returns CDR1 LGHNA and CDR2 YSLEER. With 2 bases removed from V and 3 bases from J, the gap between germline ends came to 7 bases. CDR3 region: CASSQRHHYGYTF. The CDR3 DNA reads TGCGCCAGCAGCCAACGACATCACTATGGCTACACCTTC.

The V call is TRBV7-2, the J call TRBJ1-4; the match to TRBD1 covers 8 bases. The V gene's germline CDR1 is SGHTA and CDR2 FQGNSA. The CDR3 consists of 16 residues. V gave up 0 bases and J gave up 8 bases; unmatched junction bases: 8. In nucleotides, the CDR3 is TGTGCCAGCAGCTTAGCTCCGACAGGGGCGGGAGAAAAACTGTTTTTT. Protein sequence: CASSLAPTGAGEKLFF.

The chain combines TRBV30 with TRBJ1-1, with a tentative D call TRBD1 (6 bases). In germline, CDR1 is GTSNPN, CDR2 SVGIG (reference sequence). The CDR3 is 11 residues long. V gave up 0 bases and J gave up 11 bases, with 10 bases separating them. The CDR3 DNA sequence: TGTGCCTGGAGTGTACGGGGGGCGGCTTTCTTT. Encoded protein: CAWSVRGAAFF.

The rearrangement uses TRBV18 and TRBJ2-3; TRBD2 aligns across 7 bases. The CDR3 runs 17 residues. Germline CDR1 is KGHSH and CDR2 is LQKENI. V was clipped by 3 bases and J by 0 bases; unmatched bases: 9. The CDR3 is CASSPRREGTSTDTQYF. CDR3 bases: TGTGCCAGCTCACCCAGGAGGGAGGGGACGAGCACAGATACGCAGTATTTT.

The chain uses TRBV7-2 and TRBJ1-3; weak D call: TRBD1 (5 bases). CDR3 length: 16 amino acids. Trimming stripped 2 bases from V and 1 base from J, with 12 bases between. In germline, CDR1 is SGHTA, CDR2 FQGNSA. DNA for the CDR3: TGTGCCAGCAGCTTAAGGAGGGGAGGTTCTGGAAACACCATATATTTT. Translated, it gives CASSLRRGGSGNTIYF.